Listed here are 10 T cell receptor beta chains from one sample, sequenced in a study of T cells in localized non-small cell lung cancer. The assay was immunoSEQ multiplex PCR, and TCRdb's table has in-frame clones only and misses some. The repertoire has about 3,300 clones, approximately 30% of them found once; the top ten carry around 14%. Specimen: lung tumor tissue, collected before any cancer treatment. Receptors were obtained from an older male donor with stage I lung adenocarcinoma.

J is TRBJ2-7 and V is TRBV11-3; D may be TRBD2 (6 bases). V gave up 5 bases and J gave up 2 bases, with 13 bases separating them. CDR1 and CDR2 (germline): SGHNT, YENEEA. The CDR3 runs to 14 residues. The CDR3 loop reads CASSDWTITYEQYF. The DNA of the CDR3 is TGTGCCAGCAGCGATTGGACTATTACCTACGAGCAGTACTTC.

The genes are TRBV6-8 and TRBJ2-1; D perhaps matches TRBD2 (6 bases). The V gene lost 6 bases and the J gene lost 3 bases, with 18 bases spanning the gap. Looked up from germline, CDR1 is MNHGY and CDR2 is SAAAGT. CDR3 length: 16 residues. The CDR3 DNA reads TGTGCCAGCAGATCTACCCCGGGACTCGGCTACAATGAGCAGTTCTTC. The encoded protein is CASRSTPGLGYNEQFF.

Here the CDR3 reads CASSPDPIRGQETQYF. In nucleotides, the CDR3 is TGTGCCAGCTCACCAGACCCCATCAGGGGCCAAGAGACCCAGTACTTC. The V call is TRBV18, the J call TRBJ2-5, with D possibly TRBD1 on 6 matching bases. CDR1 and CDR2 (germline): KGHSH, LQKENI. CDR3 length: 16 amino acids. V dropped 2 bases and J dropped 1 base, with 14 bases sitting between them.

This chain connects TRBV5-1 to TRBJ1-2; 10 bases are a match to TRBD1. Trimming took 1 base from V and 5 from J; bases not matched to a gene: 14. The length of the CDR3 is 18 residues. Germline CDR1 and CDR2: SGHRS and YFSETQ. The CDR3 protein is CASSLPEGTGDILYGYTF. CDR3 nucleotide sequence: TGCGCCAGCAGCTTGCCCGAGGGGACAGGGGACATTCTGTATGGCTACACCTTC.

Only one count was recorded for this clone. The CDR3 loop reads CASRRTGGSFGANVLTF. The CDR3 DNA reads as TGTGCCAGCCGTCGGACAGGGGGTAGCTTTGGGGCCAACGTCCTGACTTTC. The chain links TRBV6-8 to TRBJ2-6, with 10 bases that match TRBD1. This CDR3 region has 17 residues. CDR1 is MNHGY, CDR2 SAAAGT, per germline. With V trimmed by 8 bases and J by 3 bases, 10 bases remained unmatched.

The V call is TRBV5-1, the J call TRBJ2-1; D not certain. Trimming took off 4 bases at V and 3 bases at J, with 14 bases between the two ends. CDR1 and CDR2 from the germline V gene are SGHRS and YFSETQ. The CDR3 covers 15 residues. The DNA for the CDR3 is TGCGCCAGCAGCGAGTCCAGCGTGGACTACAATGAGCAGTTCTTC. It encodes CASSESSVDYNEQFF.

In nucleotides, the CDR3 is TGCAGCGCCCAAGTAAGCAGCATGAACACTGAAGCTTTCTTT. This gives the protein CSAQVSSMNTEAFF. The J gene is TRBJ1-1, the V gene TRBV29-1; D gene unclear. Trimming cost V 7 bases and J 0 bases, with 15 bases left between them. In germline, CDR1 is SQVTM, CDR2 ANQGSEA. The CDR3 is made up of 14 amino acids.

The chain combines TRBV12-5 with TRBJ1-5; 11 bases are shared with TRBD1. J was trimmed by 1 base and V by 0 bases; bases with no gene match: 11. Per germline, CDR1 LGHNT and CDR2 FRNRAP. The CDR3 is 20 amino acids. In nucleotides, the CDR3 is TGTGCTAGTGGTTTGGTAGGTGGGGACAGGGGGAGAGGGAGCAATCAGCCCCAGCATTTT. It encodes CASGLVGGDRGRGSNQPQHF. Full variable domain (missing parts from reference TRBV12-5 and TRBJ1-5): DARVTQTPRHKVTEMGQEVTMRCQPILGHNTVFWYRQTMMQGLELLAYFRNRAPLDDSGMPKDRFSAEMPDATLATLKIQPSEPRDSAVYFCASGLVGGDRGRGSNQPQHFGDGTRLSIL.

This clone has only a few counts. The chain carries TRBV11-3 and TRBJ2-6; D gene unclear. Deletions cut 2 bases from V and 2 bases from J, with 7 bases between. Germline CDR1 and CDR2: SGHNT and YENEEA. The CDR3 is 15 residues long. The CDR3 coding sequence is TGTGCCAGCAGCTTAATGGCGGCTGGGGCCAACGTCCTGACTTTC. It specifies CASSLMAAGANVLTF.

The chain uses TRBV5-1 and TRBJ1-6, with D unclear. Trimming shortened V by 0 bases and J by 10 bases, and 14 bases separated the two germline ends. The CDR3 contains 15 residues. Per the germline V gene, CDR1 is SGHRS and CDR2 is YFSETQ. The CDR3 sequence is CASSLESAAYSPLHF. Written as DNA, the CDR3 is TGCGCCAGCAGCTTGGAGTCGGCCGCCTACTCACCCCTCCACTTT.